Below, 17 T cell receptor beta chains from the same sample are listed, as sequenced in a study of STAT3 mutations in large granular lymphocyte leukemia. Study-wide results and caveats: At least one immunodominant TCR beta clonotype appeared in every T-cell large granular lymphocyte leukemia patient.

Profiling relied on immunoSEQ multiplex PCR, and the TCRdb table lists in-frame clones only, not all of them. This sample has 25,000 to 40,000 clones, with about 90% found just once. These receptors have no identified antigens. Sequences were obtained from peripheral blood mononuclear cells. Receptors originate from a man between 60 and 75 years old with T-cell large granular lymphocyte leukemia. Some clones in this sample may be carry-over from other donors' samples.

The chain combines TRBV7-2 with TRBJ2-6, with unresolved D. Germline-derived CDR1 and CDR2 are SGHTA and FQGNSA. The length of the CDR3 is 14 residues. The ends were cut back, 5 bases at V and 1 base at J, with 6 bases in the middle. CDR3 amino acids: CASSAQSGANVLTF. The CDR3 DNA is TGTGCCAGCAGCGCCCAGTCTGGGGCCAACGTCCTGACTTTC.

This chain links TRBV30 with TRBJ1-5; weak D call: TRBD1 (5 bases). The CDR3 covers 14 residues. Looked up from germline, CDR1 is GTSNPN and CDR2 is SVGIG (reference sequence). V was cut by 2 bases and J by 0 bases, with 8 bases left in between. CDR3 residues: CAWSPGISNQPQHF. For the CDR3, the DNA is TGTGCCTGGAGTCCAGGGATTAGCAATCAGCCCCAGCATTTT.

This clone was counted once. The chain has TRBV6-6 and TRBJ2-7; D unclear. Trimming stripped 4 bases from V and 2 bases from J, with 6 bases between. The CDR3 is 12 amino acids. Looked up from germline, CDR1 is MNHNY and CDR2 is SVGAGI (reference sequence). The CDR3 reads CASSLSPYEQYF. The DNA for the CDR3 is TGTGCCAGCAGTTTATCCCCCTACGAGCAGTACTTC.

This chain connects TRBV20-1 to TRBJ2-7, with a weak D call TRBD1 (6 bases). CDR3 length: 11 residues. Germline CDR1 and CDR2: DFQATT and SNEGSKA (reference sequence). Deletions cut 6 bases from V and 6 bases from J, with 12 bases between. CDR3: CSAKVGAEQYF. The CDR3 nucleotides are TGCAGTGCCAAGGTGGGGGCCGAGCAGTACTTC.

Only a few counts were recorded for this clone. V usage is TRBV5-1 and J usage is TRBJ2-2; D remains ambiguous. The CDR3 length is 13 residues. The germline V gene has CDR1 SGHRS and CDR2 YFSETQ. V was cut by 0 bases and J by 4 bases, with 4 bases left in between. The CDR3 loop is CASSLVGTGELFF. CDR3 DNA: TGCGCCAGCAGCTTGGTGGGCACCGGGGAGCTGTTTTTT.

V and J are TRBV10-3 and TRBJ2-3; D possibly corresponds to TRBD2 (5 bases). The length of the CDR3 is 15 residues. Germline V gives CDR1 ENHRY, CDR2 SYGVKD. Between the trimmed V and J ends, which lost 6 bases and 0 bases, there was a span of 13 bases. The CDR3 nucleotides are TGTGCCATCAGCCCTACTAGACACAGCACAGATACGCAGTATTTT. Translated: CAISPTRHSTDTQYF.

V is TRBV5-1 and J is TRBJ2-3, with 8 bases identical to TRBD1. V shed 3 bases, J shed 2 bases, and the junction held 11 bases outside the gene matches. CDR3 length: 17 amino acids. CDR1 and CDR2 from the germline V gene are SGHRS and YFSETQ. CDR3: CASSSHRGDRLTDTQYF. The CDR3, as DNA: TGCGCCAGCAGCTCCCACAGGGGGGACAGGCTCACAGATACGCAGTATTTT.

V is TRBV5-4 and J is TRBJ2-3; D is ambiguous. Germline-derived CDR1 and CDR2 are SGHNT and YYREEE (reference sequence). The CDR3 is 13 amino acids. Trimming shortened V by 3 bases and J by 3 bases, and 8 bases separated the two germline ends. CDR3 residues: CASSSPDTDTQYF. Written as DNA, the CDR3 is TGTGCCAGCAGCTCCCCCGATACAGATACGCAGTATTTT.

This rearrangement joins TRBV5-4 to TRBJ1-4; perhaps TRBD1 as D (6 bases). The CDR3 totals 14 residues. The germline V gene has CDR1 SGHNT and CDR2 YYREEE (reference sequence). Between the trimmed V and J ends, which lost 2 bases and 7 bases, there was a span of 12 bases. CDR3 sequence: CASSFDRLGEKLFF. Here the CDR3 DNA reads TGTGCCAGCAGCTTTGACAGGCTAGGTGAAAAACTGTTTTTT.

In DNA, the CDR3 is TGTGCCAGCAGCTTACCGGCTGACAATGAGCAGTTCTTC. Protein sequence: CASSLPADNEQFF. The rearrangement links TRBV5-6 to TRBJ2-1; D uncertain. The germline gives CDR1 SGHDT, CDR2 YYEEEE. Deletions cut 2 bases from V and 5 bases from J, with 8 bases between. This CDR3 region has 13 residues. Based on the CDR3 plus reference TRBV5-6 and TRBJ2-1, the full variable domain is DAGVTQSPTHLIKTRGQQVTLRCSPKSGHDTVSWYQQALGQGPQFIFQYYEEEERQRGNFPDRFSGHQFPNYSSELNVNALLLGDSALYLCASSLPADNEQFFGPGTRLTVL.

V is TRBV5-4 and J is TRBJ2-2; 12 nucleotides agree with TRBD2. Germline lookup yields CDR1 SGHNT and CDR2 YYREEE (reference sequence). The CDR3 sequence is 16 residues long. With 3 bases clipped from V and 5 bases from J, the junction kept 5 bases outside the gene matches. In nucleotides, the CDR3 is TGTGCCAGCAGCTCGGGGGGGACTAGCGGGACCGGGGAGCTGTTTTTT. The encoded protein is CASSSGGTSGTGELFF.

The V gene is TRBV19, the J gene TRBJ2-7, with 9 bases lining up with TRBD1. V shed 5 bases and J 5 bases; nucleotides not matched to a gene: 4. The germline gives CDR1 LNHDA, CDR2 SQIVND (reference sequence). The CDR3 runs to 13 residues. CDR3 DNA: TGTGCCAGTAGTTTGGACAGGGGAGACGAGCAGTACTTC. Translated, it gives CASSLDRGDEQYF. The full variable domain, its missing parts supplied by reference TRBV19 and TRBJ2-7, is DGGITQSPKYLFRKEGQNVTLSCEQNLNHDAMYWYRQDPGQGLRLIYYSQIVNDFQKGDIAEGYSVSREKKESFPLTVTSAQKNPTAFYLCASSLDRGDEQYFGPGTRLTVT.

The chain uses TRBV6-5 and TRBJ2-7; tentatively, D is TRBD2 (5 bases). The CDR3 runs to 16 residues. Germline-derived CDR1 and CDR2 are MNHEY and SVGAGI. V gave up 2 bases and J gave up 0 bases, with 14 bases separating them. CDR3 region: CASSYGAGPSSYEQYF. The CDR3 bases are TGTGCCAGCAGTTACGGTGCGGGCCCAAGCTCCTACGAGCAGTACTTC.

The gene calls are TRBV28 and TRBJ2-3; 9 bases align to TRBD2. Germline trimming cut 6 bases from V and 1 base from J; bases unmatched to any gene: 11. Germline CDR1 reads MDHEN; CDR2 reads SYDVKM. The CDR3 spans 17 residues. CDR3 residues: CASSLPPASGGTDTQYF. CDR3 in DNA: TGTGCCAGCAGCTTGCCCCCTGCTAGCGGGGGCACAGATACGCAGTATTTT.

The chain couples TRBV18 to TRBJ2-5, with 9 bases that match TRBD1. The CDR3 is 15 amino acids. With V trimmed by 3 bases and J by 3 bases, 5 bases remained unmatched. In germline, CDR1 is KGHSH, CDR2 LQKENI. This CDR3 reads CASSPRWTGEETQYF. In nucleotides, the CDR3 is TGTGCCAGCTCACCTCGATGGACAGGGGAAGAGACCCAGTACTTC.

This clone is categorized as medium-sized (0.01 to 0.1%). This rearrangement joins TRBV6-4 to TRBJ2-3, with 10 bases identical to TRBD1. The length of the CDR3 is 15 residues. Germline V gene sequence: CDR1 MRHNA, CDR2 SNTAGT. V was clipped by 2 bases and J by 1 base; unmatched bases: 0. The CDR3 DNA is TGTGCCAGCAGTGACGGGACAGGGGGCACAGATACGCAGTATTTT. The encoded protein is CASSDGTGGTDTQYF.

The chain is built from TRBV6-1 and TRBJ2-7; TRBD2 aligns across 7 bases. The V gene's germline CDR1 is MNHNS and CDR2 SASEGT. V lost 2 bases to trimming and J lost 4 bases; unmatched junction nucleotides: 14. CDR3 length: 17 amino acids. The CDR3 DNA follows: TGTGCCAGCAGTGAAAGGAAGGAATTTGGGGGGGAATACGAGCAGTACTTC. Protein sequence: CASSERKEFGGEYEQYF.